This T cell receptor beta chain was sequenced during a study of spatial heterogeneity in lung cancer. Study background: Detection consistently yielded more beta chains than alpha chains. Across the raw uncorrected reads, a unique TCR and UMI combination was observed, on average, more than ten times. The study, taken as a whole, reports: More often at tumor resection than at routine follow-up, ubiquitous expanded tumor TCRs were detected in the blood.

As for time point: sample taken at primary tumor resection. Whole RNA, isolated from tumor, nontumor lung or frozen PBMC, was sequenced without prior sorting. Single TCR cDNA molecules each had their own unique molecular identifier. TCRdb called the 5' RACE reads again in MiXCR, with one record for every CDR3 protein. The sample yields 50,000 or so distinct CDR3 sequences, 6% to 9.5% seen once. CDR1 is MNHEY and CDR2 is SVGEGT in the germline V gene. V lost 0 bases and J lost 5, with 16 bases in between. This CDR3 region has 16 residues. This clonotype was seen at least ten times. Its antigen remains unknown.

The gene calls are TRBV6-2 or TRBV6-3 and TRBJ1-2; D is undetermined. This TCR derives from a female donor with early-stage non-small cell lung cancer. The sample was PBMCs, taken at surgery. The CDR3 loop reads CASSYSGNTAEYGYTF. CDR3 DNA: TGTGCCAGCAGTTACTCGGGTAACACAGCGGAGTATGGCTACACCTTC.